This T cell receptor beta chain derives from a study of cytomegalovirus exposure and HLA in healthy donors. General study points: When the data were analyzed later, several of the most significant clusters appeared to be linked to common viral pathogens. Analysis was carried out at a later point, and it linked a missense DCLRE1C variant to TCR beta V- and J-gene trimming. A few chains tied to CMV proved CMV antigen-specific in vitro.

About this clone itself: Antigen unknown.

Amplification used 60 Vbeta primers and 13 Jbeta primers. Clones were read by immunoSEQ multiplex PCR, and TCRdb kept only the in-frame ones, dropping some. This table holds 95,000 to 100,000 clones, 60% to 85% found once. Germline V gives CDR1 MNHNY, CDR2 SVGAGI (reference sequence). The CDR3 is made up of 15 amino acids. Trimming cost V 4 bases and J 6 bases; bases outside gene matches: 6. At sampling all donors were nominally healthy, likely with unrecorded immune exposures. What was sequenced was PBMCs. The chain employs TRBV6-6 and TRBJ2-3, with TRBD2 matching over 11 bases. This receptor was identified in a man between 60 and 75 years old in good health and CMV-seropositive. The CDR3 bases are TGTGCCAGCAGTTCCCCTAGCGGGGGGTCCGATACGCAGTATTTT. Translation: CASSSPSGGSDTQYF.